The present entry profiles one T cell receptor beta chain with its context. Antigen unknown. This sample was included in a study of cytomegalovirus exposure and HLA in healthy donors. The V end was cut by 7 bases, the J end by 2 bases, with 18 bases between. The CDR3 is made up of 15 amino acids. From germline, CDR1 is MDHEN and CDR2 SYDVKM. Study conclusions and caveats: CMV antigen specificity was confirmed in vitro for a few CMV-associated chains.

The PCR used 60 Vbeta and 13 Jbeta primers. Generated by immunoSEQ multiplex PCR, the TCRdb table keeps only in-frame clones and is missing some. The record lists some 64,000 clones, of which the ten most abundant hold 1.5% to 2%. This receptor was obtained from a woman in her twenties or thirties in good health and CMV-seronegative. Sequencing used PBMCs. V usage is TRBV28 and J usage is TRBJ2-7; D might be TRBD1 (5 bases). The CDR3 is CASIPQGWLPYEQYF. DNA for the CDR3: TGTGCCAGCATTCCTCAGGGATGGCTTCCCTACGAGCAGTACTTC. The complete variable domain, with remaining parts taken from reference TRBV28 and TRBJ2-7, reads DVKVTQSSRYLVKRTGEKVFLECVQDMDHENMFWYRQDPGLGLRLIYFSYDVKMKEKGDIPEGYSVSREKKERFSLILESASTNQTSMYLCASIPQGWLPYEQYFGPGTRLTVT.